This record looks at one T cell receptor (beta chain) sequence and its context. Its specificity is not known. The germline V gene encodes CDR1 MNHEY and CDR2 SVGAGI. The CDR3 has 16 amino acids. J was trimmed by 0 bases and V by 0 bases; bases with no gene match: 2. These data are taken from a study of shared clonotypes between healthy human individuals. Study conclusions and caveats: Large depth notwithstanding, sorted-subset sequencing proved incomplete by rarefaction.

Sequencing was at deep level. Clones were sequenced by immunoSEQ multiplex PCR, and TCRdb holds only the in-frame ones, with some missing. The sample consists of approximately 2.5 million clones, more than 90% of them appearing once. The sequence was obtained from a man younger than 35 in good health. Material: naive CD4+ T cells sorted from blood. Documented subset: CD45RA+ positively selected. The chain recombines TRBV6-5 with TRBJ1-3; the match to TRBD1 covers 7 bases. CDR3 sequence: CASSYSWTGSGNTIYF. The CDR3 nucleotides read TGTGCCAGCAGTTACTCGTGGACAGGCTCTGGAAACACCATATATTTT.